This passage covers 16 T cell receptor beta chains from one sample sequenced in a study of OX40 agonist ivuxolimab in advanced cancers. Profiled with immunoSEQ multiplex PCR; TCRdb holds only in-frame clones, not every one. The repertoire holds roughly 7,000 clones, around 70% seen once, with around 25% in the top ten. The starting material was CD4+ or CD8+ T cells sorted from blood, obtained in a trial of the OX40 agonist ivuxolimab. These receptors came from an adult with an advanced solid tumor such as melanoma, head and neck, liver or kidney cancer.

In nucleotides, the CDR3 is TGCGCCAGCAGCCAAGATCTAGGAGACGACCATCAGCCCCAGCATTTT. Its protein is CASSQDLGDDHQPQHF. V gene TRBV4-1 combines with J gene TRBJ1-5; D ambiguous. Looked up from germline, CDR1 is MGHRA and CDR2 is YSYEKL. The CDR3 totals 16 residues. The V gene lost 0 bases and the J gene lost 5 bases, with 14 bases spanning the gap.

This clone appeared once. The V call is TRBV4-3, the J call TRBJ1-3; D not resolved. The V end lost 0 bases, the J end lost 4 bases, and 10 bases lay between the germline ends. In germline, CDR1 is LGHNA, CDR2 YSLEER. This CDR3 is 15 amino acids long. The CDR3 here is CASSQDSARGNTIYF. CDR3 coding DNA: TGCGCCAGCAGCCAAGATTCGGCTAGGGGAAACACCATATATTTT.

The rearrangement links TRBV29-1 to TRBJ2-2; D uncertain. CDR1 and CDR2 from the germline V gene are SQVTM and ANQGSEA. The CDR3 is made up of 12 amino acids. As DNA, the CDR3 is TGCACCGTCCCCTCGAACACCGGGGAGCTGTTTTTT. This encodes CTVPSNTGELFF.

The chain couples TRBV7-2 to TRBJ2-1; 7 bases map to TRBD1. Germline trimming cut 5 bases from V and 7 bases from J; bases unmatched to any gene: 8. From germline, CDR1 is SGHTA and CDR2 FQGNSA. The CDR3 has 14 residues. The CDR3 region has the DNA TGTGCCAGCAGCCTTACCGGCAGGGGGAATGAGCAGTTCTTC. Amino acid sequence: CASSLTGRGNEQFF. Full variable domain (missing parts from reference TRBV7-2 and TRBJ2-1): GAGVSQSPSNKVTEKGKDVELRCDPISGHTALYWYRQSLGQGLEFLIYFQGNSAPDKSGLPSDRFSAERTGGSVSTLTIQRTQQEDSAVYLCASSLTGRGNEQFFGPGTRLTVL.

This chain links TRBV2 with TRBJ1-5; D is ambiguous. The CDR3 contains 12 residues. Trimming pared 0 bases from V and 5 bases from J, leaving 2 bases between. Germline CDR1 reads SNHLY; CDR2 reads FYNNEI. The DNA for the CDR3 is TGTGCCAGCAGTGAAGCTTATCAGCCCCAGCATTTT. Protein: CASSEAYQPQHF.

The chain uses TRBV4-1 and TRBJ2-2, with a possible D match to TRBD2 (7 bases). Per the germline V gene, CDR1 is MGHRA and CDR2 is YSYEKL. The CDR3 extends over 15 amino acids. The ends were cut back, 3 bases at V and 6 bases at J, with 14 bases in the middle. CDR3 loop: CASSHGTGRAGELFF. In nucleotides, the CDR3 is TGCGCCAGCAGCCATGGCACAGGGAGGGCCGGGGAGCTGTTTTTT.

This clone was picked up a small number of times. The chain carries TRBV5-6 and TRBJ1-2; D gene uncertain. V was trimmed by 3 bases and J by 0 bases, leaving 9 bases between them. The CDR3 contains 14 residues. Germline CDR1 SGHDT, CDR2 YYEEEE. The CDR3, as DNA: TGTGCCAGCAGCTACGACACCTCTAACTATGGCTACACCTTC. Amino acids: CASSYDTSNYGYTF.

The chain combines TRBV2 with TRBJ1-4; TRBD1 agrees at 11 bases. Germline V CDR1 and CDR2: SNHLY, FYNNEI. Germline trimming cut 6 bases from V and 7 bases from J; bases unmatched to any gene: 4. The CDR3 sequence is 14 residues long. For the CDR3, the DNA is TGTGCCAGCAGCGCCGGGACAGGGGGTGAAAAACTGTTTTTT. It yields the protein CASSAGTGGEKLFF.

This clone was observed once. J is TRBJ2-3 and V is TRBV9; D gene unclear. The CDR3 contains 15 residues. The germline V gene has CDR1 SGDLS and CDR2 YYNGEE. V dropped 3 bases and J dropped 0 bases, with 11 bases sitting between them. CDR3 loop: CASSEDGVSTDTQYF. CDR3 in DNA: TGTGCCAGCAGCGAGGACGGAGTTAGCACAGATACGCAGTATTTT.

Here the CDR3 reads CASSHVASGRHDNEQFF. CDR3 nucleotides: TGCGCCAGCAGCCATGTCGCCAGCGGGAGGCACGACAATGAGCAGTTCTTC. This chain connects TRBV4-3 to TRBJ2-1, with 9 bases identical to TRBD2. The CDR3 is made up of 17 amino acids. V shed 3 bases and J 5 bases; nucleotides not matched to a gene: 11. Germline CDR1 is LGHNA and CDR2 is YSLEER.

This clone qualifies as medium-sized. The chain combines TRBV28 with TRBJ2-3, with 7 bases identical to TRBD2. Germline trimming cut 2 bases from V and 2 bases from J; bases unmatched to any gene: 7. This CDR3 comprises 16 residues. Germline V lookup: CDR1 MDHEN, CDR2 SYDVKM. CDR3 protein: CASSLLGRTVTDTQYF. The CDR3 nucleotides are TGTGCCAGCAGTTTACTCGGGAGGACGGTCACAGATACGCAGTATTTT. The full variable domain, completed using reference TRBV28 and TRBJ2-3, is DVKVTQSSRYLVKRTGEKVFLECVQDMDHENMFWYRQDPGLGLRLIYFSYDVKMKEKGDIPEGYSVSREKKERFSLILESASTNQTSMYLCASSLLGRTVTDTQYFGPGTRLTVL.

The chain carries TRBV5-4 and TRBJ1-1; no reliable D call. Deletions cut 4 bases from V and 5 bases from J, with 12 bases between. The CDR3 has 13 amino acids. From germline, CDR1 is SGHNT and CDR2 YYREEE (reference sequence). The CDR3 loop reads CASSTTPGTEAFF. Written as DNA, the CDR3 is TGTGCCAGCAGCACAACACCGGGGACTGAAGCTTTCTTT.

This chain connects TRBV9 to TRBJ2-3; D perhaps matches TRBD2 (6 bases). The CDR3 length is 17 residues. The V gene lost 3 bases and the J gene lost 6 bases, with 23 bases spanning the gap. Germline V CDR1 and CDR2: SGDLS, YYNGEE. The CDR3 DNA reads as TGTGCCAGCAGCGGAGACCCTGGGCTAGCGTTTTCGGATACGCAGTATTTT. It translates to CASSGDPGLAFSDTQYF.

This clone has more than one count but fewer than ten. The chain employs TRBV9 and TRBJ1-1; 7 positions match TRBD1. The V gene's germline CDR1 is SGDLS and CDR2 YYNGEE. The ends lost 4 bases at V and 4 bases at J; junction bases unmatched: 10. This CDR3 has 15 residues. Written as DNA, the CDR3 is TGTGCCAGCAGCCCAGGGGGGCCTTGGAGCACTGAAGCTTTCTTT. Amino acids: CASSPGGPWSTEAFF.

In its sample, this clone is large. The genes are TRBV27 and TRBJ2-1; D is perhaps TRBD1 (5 bases). From germline, CDR1 is MNHEY and CDR2 SMNVEV (reference sequence). V lost 5 bases and J 13 bases, leaving 27 bases between the germline ends. This CDR3 spans 16 amino acids. CDR3 DNA sequence: TGTGCCAGCAGTCCGGACCAAGGGGCAGGAGCTTTGAAACAGTTCTTC. It is translated as CASSPDQGAGALKQFF.

The rearrangement uses TRBV27 and TRBJ2-3; D unresolved. Trimming cost V 7 bases and J 6 bases, with 20 bases left between them. Germline CDR1 is MNHEY and CDR2 is SMNVEV (reference sequence). The CDR3 loop spans 15 amino acids. The CDR3 is CASTRNGVHGDTQYF. As DNA, the CDR3 is TGTGCCAGCACCCGAAATGGAGTCCATGGGGATACGCAGTATTTT.